This passage covers 27 T cell receptor beta chains from one sample sequenced in a study of T-cell memory formation after mild COVID-19. MiXCR was run by TCRdb on the 5' RACE reads, yielding one entry per CDR3 protein. The sample records roughly 150,000 distinct CDR3 sequences, approximately 13% being singletons. Specimen: PBMCs or a T cell subset sorted from them (not recorded which). The receptors originated from a man between 18 and 35 years old who had mild COVID-19 (a few samples of this study predate the infection). Cell type and time point are not known.

This chain joins TRBV7-3 and TRBJ2-5, with TRBD1 as a possible D gene (6 bases). This CDR3 comprises 14 residues. V dropped 4 bases and J dropped 4 bases, with 13 bases sitting between them. Germline CDR1 SGHTA, CDR2 FQGTGA. The CDR3 DNA follows: TGTGCCAGCAGCTCCCAACAGGGATCAGAGACCCAGTACTTC. Translating it yields CASSSQQGSETQYF. Combining the CDR3 with reference TRBV7-3 and TRBJ2-5 gives the whole variable domain GAGVSQTPSNKVTEKGKYVELRCDPISGHTALYWYRQSLGQGPEFLIYFQGTGAADDSGLPNDRFFAVRPEGSVSTLKIQRTERGDSAVYLCASSSQQGSETQYFGPGTRLLVL.

In DNA form, the CDR3 reads TGTGCCAGCAGCTTAGAGTCTGCTAGCGGGAGCGAGCAGTTCTTC. This translates into CASSLESASGSEQFF. The genes are TRBV7-9 and TRBJ2-1; 10 bases are a match to TRBD2. Looked up from germline, CDR1 is SEHNR and CDR2 is FQNEAQ (reference sequence). V lost 1 base to trimming and J lost 10 bases; unmatched junction nucleotides: 7. This CDR3 has 15 residues.

This clonotype occurred a few times. The chain links TRBV25-1 to TRBJ1-2; no clear D gene. Trimming took 6 bases from V and 0 from J, leaving 5 bases between them. CDR3 length equals 12 residues. The germline V gene encodes CDR1 MGHDK and CDR2 SYGVNS. CDR3 DNA: TGTGCCAGCAGGGGAGCTAACTATGGCTACACCTTC. Residues: CASRGANYGYTF.

V gene TRBV5-1 combines with J gene TRBJ2-7; 7 bases agree with TRBD1. From germline, CDR1 is SGHRS and CDR2 YFSETQ. CDR3 length equals 14 residues. Trimming took 4 bases from V and 0 from J; bases not matched to a gene: 4. This CDR3 reads CASSPGTASYEQYF. The CDR3 DNA sequence: TGCGCCAGCAGCCCGGGGACAGCCTCCTACGAGCAGTACTTC. Variable domain in full (rest from reference TRBV5-1 and TRBJ2-7): KAGVTQTPRYLIKTRGQQVTLSCSPISGHRSVSWYQQTPGQGLQFLFEYFSETQRNKGNFPGRFSGRQFSNSRSEMNVSTLELGDSALYLCASSPGTASYEQYFGPGTRLTVT.

This clonotype was observed many times. The V and J genes are TRBV5-1 and TRBJ2-5, with D unclear. This CDR3 comprises 13 residues. Per the germline V gene, CDR1 is SGHRS and CDR2 is YFSETQ. Trimming removed 0 bases at V and 1 base at J, with 4 bases between. CDR3 coding DNA: TGCGCCAGCAGCTTGGACCCCCAAGAGACCCAGTACTTC. Amino acid sequence: CASSLDPQETQYF.

The chain is built from TRBV7-2 and TRBJ2-5; tentatively, D is TRBD2 (6 bases). This CDR3 has 15 amino acids. Trimming cost V 1 base and J 0 bases, with 9 bases left between them. Germline assignment: CDR1 SGHTA and CDR2 FQGNSA. The CDR3 protein is CASSLVWGDQETQYF. The CDR3 nucleotides are TGTGCCAGCAGCTTAGTGTGGGGGGACCAAGAGACCCAGTACTTC.

The table lists this clonotype with a few counts. The chain recombines TRBV20-1 with TRBJ2-6; D is perhaps TRBD1 (5 bases). The V end was cut by 3 bases, the J end by 2 bases, with 8 bases between. This CDR3 comprises 14 residues. The germline gives CDR1 DFQATT, CDR2 SNEGSKA (reference sequence). CDR3 amino acids: CSARLGAGANVLTF. The CDR3 nucleotides are TGCAGTGCTAGGTTAGGGGCTGGGGCCAACGTCCTGACTTTC.

This clonotype turned up a few times. The rearrangement joins TRBV12-3 or TRBV12-4 to TRBJ2-1; D may be TRBD1 (5 bases). The germline V and J ends were trimmed by 4 bases and 6 bases, with 13 bases remaining between them. The CDR3 sequence is 14 residues long. The CDR3 nucleotides read TGTGCCAGCAGTTGGGGCTACAGTACCAATGAGCAGTTCTTC. Amino acid sequence: CASSWGYSTNEQFF.

The rearrangement joins TRBV11-1 to TRBJ2-7, with 10 positions matching TRBD1. Germline trimming cut 5 bases from V and 3 bases from J; bases unmatched to any gene: 7. Germline V gene data show CDR1 as SGHAT and CDR2 as FQDESV (reference sequence). The CDR3 has 15 residues. CDR3 residues: CASSQDRDRGYEQYF. The CDR3 nucleotides are TGTGCCAGCAGCCAAGATCGGGACAGGGGCTACGAGCAGTACTTC.

The chain carries TRBV20-1 and TRBJ2-7; D not resolved. The germline CDR1 and CDR2 sequences are DFQATT and SNEGSKA (reference sequence). Trimming stripped 5 bases from V and 8 bases from J, with 19 bases between. This CDR3 contains 13 residues. CDR3 residues: CSAPQAGLRKQYF. The CDR3 DNA follows: TGCAGTGCTCCGCAGGCCGGGCTTCGCAAGCAGTACTTC.

J is TRBJ1-6 and V is TRBV7-2; 7 bases fit TRBD1. This CDR3 has 15 residues. V dropped 8 bases and J dropped 7; count of bases not matched to a gene: 11. Looked up from germline, CDR1 is SGHTA and CDR2 is FQGNSA. This chain's CDR3 is CASGPTGRRNSPLHF. CDR3 nucleotides: TGTGCCAGCGGCCCGACAGGGCGAAGGAATTCACCCCTCCACTTT.

This clonotype was counted between two and nine times. CDR3 sequence: CASSVSGTVPYEQYF. The CDR3 DNA sequence: TGTGCCAGCAGCGTTTCCGGGACGGTCCCCTACGAGCAGTACTTC. This sequence joins TRBV7-2 and TRBJ2-7, with D possibly called TRBD1 or TRBD2 (5 bases each). This CDR3 is built from 15 residues. Germline loops: CDR1 SGHTA, CDR2 FQGNSA. Trimming stripped 5 bases from V and 2 bases from J, with 16 bases between.

Ten or more counts support this clonotype. The chain employs TRBV5-1 and TRBJ2-5; D is unclear. This CDR3 spans 12 amino acids. Trimming shortened V by 4 bases and J by 5 bases, and 9 bases separated the two germline ends. Germline-derived CDR1 and CDR2 are SGHRS and YFSETQ. CDR3 loop: CASSEIWETQYF. The CDR3 nucleotides read TGCGCCAGCAGCGAAATTTGGGAGACCCAGTACTTC.

This clonotype was seen a few times. V is TRBV7-2 and J is TRBJ2-3; no firm D call. CDR3 length: 14 amino acids. Germline V gene data show CDR1 as SGHTA and CDR2 as FQGNSA. V lost 5 bases and J lost 2, with 11 bases in between. The CDR3 nucleotides read TGTGCCAGCAGCACCCGACGATTCACAGATACGCAGTATTTT. Translated: CASSTRRFTDTQYF.

The V call is TRBV3-1, the J call TRBJ1-1; D is ambiguous. This CDR3 comprises 15 residues. Germline CDR1 and CDR2: LGHDT and YNNKEL (reference sequence). With 2 bases removed from V and 13 bases from J, the gap between germline ends came to 23 bases. The CDR3 sequence is CASSQTRGWVGRLFF. Written as DNA, the CDR3 is TGTGCCAGCAGCCAAACCAGAGGCTGGGTCGGGCGGCTTTTCTTT.

This clonotype was recorded at least ten times. In DNA form, the CDR3 reads TGTGCCAGCAGCTTAGATAGTTGGCCCTACGAGCAGTACGTC. The encoded protein is CASSLDSWPYEQYV. The chain combines TRBV7-9 with TRBJ2-7; D not resolved. The V and J ends lost 1 base and 2 bases respectively, with 9 bases between them. The germline gives CDR1 SEHNR, CDR2 FQNEAQ (reference sequence). CDR3 size: 14 residues.

This chain links TRBV11-2 with TRBJ1-1, with D unclear. Germline CDR1 SGHAT, CDR2 FQNNGV. Trimming pared 4 bases from V and 11 bases from J, leaving 14 bases between. This CDR3 contains 12 residues. For the CDR3, the DNA is TGTGCCAGCAGCTCTAATGACTACGGGGCTTTCTTT. Protein: CASSSNDYGAFF.

This clonotype was seen at least ten times. V is TRBV6-5 and J is TRBJ1-5; D is ambiguous. Trimming cost V 5 bases and J 4 bases, with 21 bases left between them. There are 17 residues in the CDR3. CDR1 MNHEY and CDR2 SVGAGI come from the germline V gene. CDR3 residues: CASSRTFRGEQNQPQHF. CDR3 nucleotide sequence: TGTGCCAGCAGTCGAACTTTCCGGGGAGAACAAAATCAGCCCCAGCATTTT.

The chain carries TRBV29-1 and TRBJ2-7, with TRBD1 matching 11 bases. The CDR3 extends over 13 amino acids. From germline, CDR1 is SQVTM and CDR2 ANQGSEA. CDR3 sequence reads: CSSRDRGSGEQYF. The CDR3 DNA reads TGCAGTTCAAGGGACAGGGGGTCGGGCGAGCAGTACTTC.

This clonotype occurred a few times. The chain recombines TRBV23-1 with TRBJ2-2; D gene ambiguous. Being an ORF, TRBV23-1 has a function that is uncertain. The CDR3 has 14 residues. Trimming took 4 bases from V and 3 from J, leaving 9 bases between them. This chain's CDR3 is CASSPTCDTGELFF. CDR3 DNA sequence: TGCGCCAGCAGTCCCACTTGCGACACCGGGGAGCTGTTTTTT.

This clonotype was picked up a small number of times. The CDR3 does not end in the conserved phenylalanine or tryptophan, so this is likely a read error. The chain is built from TRBV18 and TRBJ1-2, with D maybe TRBD1 (6 bases). Germline CDR1 is KGHSH and CDR2 is LQKENI. V lost 3 bases and J 5 bases, leaving 13 bases between the germline ends. The CDR3 runs 14 residues. The CDR3 DNA is TGTGCCAGCTCACCCCCCAGCAGGGGTTATGGCTACACCCTC. This sequence encodes CASSPPSRGYGYTL.

This clonotype was recorded many times. This chain links TRBV7-6 with TRBJ1-5; 7 bases are a match to TRBD1. V lost 5 bases to trimming and J lost 5 bases; unmatched junction nucleotides: 12. The CDR3 runs to 16 residues. Germline CDR1 and CDR2: SGHVS and FNYEAQ. The CDR3 reads CASSPGAGQNYQPQHF. Written as DNA, the CDR3 is TGTGCCAGCAGCCCTGGGGCGGGACAGAATTATCAGCCCCAGCATTTT.

The rearrangement links TRBV7-6 to TRBJ2-7; 11 nucleotides align to TRBD1. Germline V gene data show CDR1 as SGHVS and CDR2 as FNYEAQ. V shed 5 bases, J shed 3 bases, and the junction held 6 bases outside the gene matches. The CDR3 has 15 amino acids. The CDR3 DNA sequence: TGTGCCAGCAGCCGGGACAGGGGGAATTTCTACGAGCAGTACGTC. Amino acid sequence: CASSRDRGNFYEQYV.

This clonotype showed up just a few times. V gene TRBV12-3 or TRBV12-4 combines with J gene TRBJ2-5, with 9 bases that match TRBD1. V lost 6 bases, J lost 0 bases, and 14 bases stayed unmatched. The CDR3 sequence is 18 residues long. The CDR3 nucleotides are TGTGCCAGCAGGGATCCCTACCTAAGACAGGGGGACCAAGAGACCCAGTACTTC. Its protein is CASRDPYLRQGDQETQYF.

This clonotype was detected only a few times. The chain joins TRBV3-1 to TRBJ2-3; 9 bases align to TRBD2. The CDR3 is made up of 11 amino acids. Germline V lookup: CDR1 LGHDT, CDR2 YNNKEL (reference sequence). V lost 4 bases to trimming and J lost 15 bases; unmatched junction nucleotides: 5. The CDR3 nucleotides read TGTGCCAGCAGCCGCGGGGGGGGGTGCTATTTT. Protein product: CASSRGGGCYF.

This clonotype was seen a few times. The gene calls are TRBV7-2 and TRBJ2-3; D might be TRBD2 (6 bases). Germline V gene data show CDR1 as SGHTA and CDR2 as FQGNSA. Trimming took 1 base from V and 4 from J, leaving 12 bases between them. The CDR3 runs to 15 residues. CDR3 in amino acids: CASSLGAGLADTQYF. The CDR3 nucleotides read TGTGCCAGCAGCTTAGGGGCGGGGTTGGCAGATACGCAGTATTTT. The full variable domain, rest sourced from reference TRBV7-2 and TRBJ2-3, is GAGVSQSPSNKVTEKGKDVELRCDPISGHTALYWYRQSLGQGLEFLIYFQGNSAPDKSGLPSDRFSAERTGGSVSTLTIQRTQQEDSAVYLCASSLGAGLADTQYFGPGTRLTVL.

This clonotype was seen a few times. The chain employs TRBV7-9 and TRBJ2-5; 9 bases are a match to TRBD1. The CDR3 loop spans 14 amino acids. Germline trimming cut 0 bases from V and 7 bases from J; bases unmatched to any gene: 3. The V gene's germline CDR1 is SEHNR and CDR2 FQNEAQ (reference sequence). CDR3 coding DNA: TGTGCCAGCAGCTTAGCGTGGGACAGGGCGACCCAGTACTTC. The encoded protein is CASSLAWDRATQYF.